This TCR beta chain was identified during a study of cytomegalovirus exposure and HLA in healthy donors. A note on this clone: Its cognate antigen is unknown. Distinct nucleotide sequences in the sample also encode this CDR3.

The CDR3 covers 14 residues. V shed 0 bases and J shed 2 bases, with 7 bases lying between them. CDR1 is LGHNA and CDR2 is YSLEER in the germline V gene. Regarding the study as a whole: The study labeled more than 150 TCR beta chains cytomegalovirus-associated. It was assumed in the presence/absence analyses that sequencing depth was roughly uniform across donors.

The PCR had 60 Vbeta and 13 Jbeta primers. Clones were sequenced by immunoSEQ multiplex PCR, and TCRdb holds only the in-frame ones, with some missing. Of under 85,000 clones listed, 76% are singletons. This sequence originates from a man between 18 and 35 years old in good health and CMV-seronegative. What was sequenced was PBMCs. The V call is TRBV4-3, the J call TRBJ1-2; tentatively, D is TRBD1 (5 bases). The CDR3 loop reads CASSQDRGNYGYTF. Here the CDR3 DNA reads TGCGCCAGCAGCCAAGATCGGGGGAACTATGGCTACACCTTC.